These 26 T cell receptor beta chains were all obtained from the same sample, sequenced in a study of control samples from healthy donors and cancer patients. The repertoire was sequenced with immunoSEQ multiplex PCR; TCRdb's copy has only in-frame clones and lacks some. This sample has about 69,000 clones, with over 85% found just once. Sequencing was carried out using PBMCs. The receptors shown here come from a man aged 55 to 70 with lung cancer.

The rearrangement uses TRBV9 and TRBJ2-6; D unclear. The germline V and J ends were trimmed by 2 bases and 0 bases, with 6 bases remaining between them. The CDR3 is made up of 15 amino acids. CDR1 is SGDLS and CDR2 is YYNGEE in the germline V gene. Written as DNA, the CDR3 is TGTGCCAGCAGCGTTGGATCCTCTGGGGCCAACGTCCTGACTTTC. As protein: CASSVGSSGANVLTF.

This chain links TRBV6-6 with TRBJ2-1; tentative D call: TRBD1 (7 bases). CDR1 is MNHNY, CDR2 SVGAGI, per germline (reference sequence). V shed 6 bases and J shed 8 bases, with 23 bases lying between them. This CDR3 is 16 amino acids long. CDR3 amino acids: CASRRSSRGVRDEQFF. DNA for the CDR3: TGTGCCAGCAGACGATCGAGCAGGGGGGTTAGGGATGAGCAGTTCTTC.

V gene TRBV7-2 combines with J gene TRBJ1-2; 8 bases line up with TRBD1. Per the germline V gene, CDR1 is SGHTA and CDR2 is FQGNSA. The CDR3 spans 13 residues. V lost 3 bases to trimming and J lost 4 bases; unmatched junction nucleotides: 1. The CDR3 nucleotides are TGTGCCAGCAGCTTCGGACAGGGCTATGGCTACACCTTC. Its translation is CASSFGQGYGYTF.

V usage is TRBV6-4 and J usage is TRBJ1-5, with D hard to call. Germline V CDR1 and CDR2: MRHNA, SNTAGT. This CDR3 region has 13 residues. The V and J ends lost 4 bases and 6 bases respectively, with 10 bases between them. DNA of the CDR3: TGTGCCAGCAGTGCCGGATCAGGTCAGCCCCAGCATTTT. Amino acid sequence: CASSAGSGQPQHF.

The table lists this clone with a few counts. The gene calls are TRBV28 and TRBJ2-7; no clear D gene. CDR3 length: 11 residues. Germline CDR1 MDHEN, CDR2 SYDVKM. V lost 6 bases and J 4 bases, leaving 7 bases between the germline ends. The CDR3 region is CASSLQYEQYF. The CDR3 region has the DNA TGTGCCAGCAGCCTCCAGTACGAGCAGTACTTC. Combining the CDR3 with reference TRBV28 and TRBJ2-7 gives the whole variable domain DVKVTQSSRYLVKRTGEKVFLECVQDMDHENMFWYRQDPGLGLRLIYFSYDVKMKEKGDIPEGYSVSREKKERFSLILESASTNQTSMYLCASSLQYEQYFGPGTRLTVT.

This chain connects TRBV5-1 to TRBJ1-6; D might be TRBD1 (6 bases). Germline V gene sequence: CDR1 SGHRS, CDR2 YFSETQ. The length of the CDR3 is 15 residues. The germline V and J ends were trimmed by 0 bases and 7 bases, with 11 bases remaining between them. The CDR3, as DNA: TGCGCCAGCAGCTTGGGGACAGTGGCGAATTCACCCCTCCACTTT. Translating it yields CASSLGTVANSPLHF.

The V and J genes are TRBV6-4 and TRBJ1-2, with a tentative D call TRBD1 (5 bases). Deletions cut 3 bases from V and 4 bases from J, with 15 bases between. The CDR3 extends over 15 amino acids. CDR1 and CDR2 (germline): MRHNA, SNTAGT. CDR3 region: CASSETQGPSYGYTF. The DNA for the CDR3 is TGTGCCAGCAGTGAAACTCAGGGCCCTTCCTATGGCTACACCTTC.

The chain couples TRBV5-6 to TRBJ1-2, with 7 bases lining up with TRBD1. V dropped 4 bases and J dropped 4; count of bases not matched to a gene: 4. The CDR3 spans 13 residues. Germline values: CDR1 SGHDT, CDR2 YYEEEE. CDR3 sequence reads: CASSRQGVYGYTF. CDR3 in DNA: TGTGCCAGCAGCCGACAGGGCGTCTATGGCTACACCTTC.

This sequence joins TRBV9 and TRBJ2-5; D tentatively fits TRBD1 or TRBD2 (5 bases each). V lost 0 bases and J lost 5, with 17 bases in between. The V gene's germline CDR1 is SGDLS and CDR2 YYNGEE. The CDR3 consists of 16 residues. The CDR3 DNA sequence: TGTGCCAGCAGCGTAGGGTGGGGCGTGGAGGCGGAGACCCAGTACTTC. Its translation: CASSVGWGVEAETQYF.

The chain uses TRBV7-2 and TRBJ1-5; perhaps TRBD1 as D (5 bases). The CDR3 consists of 15 residues. Trimming removed 5 bases from V and 6 bases from J, with 17 bases in between. The germline V gene encodes CDR1 SGHTA and CDR2 FQGNSA. The CDR3 protein is CASSLYQGGGQPQHF. The CDR3, as DNA: TGTGCCAGCAGCCTATACCAGGGAGGCGGTCAGCCCCAGCATTTT.

This chain uses TRBV7-3 with TRBJ2-3; D may be TRBD1 or TRBD2 (5 bases each). Germline V gives CDR1 SGHTA, CDR2 FQGTGA. Trimming shortened V by 0 bases and J by 2 bases, and 6 bases separated the two germline ends. This CDR3 region has 14 residues. CDR3 nucleotide sequence: TGTGCCAGCAGCTTAACCGGGACCACAGATACGCAGTATTTT. Protein: CASSLTGTTDTQYF.

CDR3 in amino acids: CASSLKAGGRNQPQHF. The CDR3, as DNA: TGTGCCAGCAGCTTAAAGGCAGGGGGCCGCAATCAGCCCCAGCATTTT. The chain is built from TRBV7-2 and TRBJ1-5, with TRBD1 matching over 8 bases. The CDR3 sequence is 16 residues long. Germline values: CDR1 SGHTA, CDR2 FQGNSA. Unmatched junction bases numbered 5, after V lost 2 bases and J lost 2 bases.

The V and J genes are TRBV29-1 and TRBJ1-2, with D perhaps TRBD1 (6 bases). Between the trimmed V and J ends, which lost 2 bases and 1 base, there was a span of 14 bases. Germline V CDR1 and CDR2: SQVTM, ANQGSEA. The CDR3 contains 15 residues. The CDR3 DNA reads TGCAGCGTTGAACTAAGACAGGCAGTTAACTATGGCTACACCTTC. Protein: CSVELRQAVNYGYTF.

V is TRBV24-1 and J is TRBJ2-2; D gene ambiguous. CDR1 KGHDR and CDR2 SFDVKD come from the germline V gene. The CDR3 contains 14 residues. Trimming took 3 bases from V and 6 from J, leaving 10 bases between them. For the CDR3, the DNA is TGTGCCACCAGTGATCTTGGGTCCCCCGGGGAGCTGTTTTTT. This gives the protein CATSDLGSPGELFF.

This chain connects TRBV24-1 to TRBJ2-5; maybe TRBD2 (5 bases). Germline CDR1 reads KGHDR; CDR2 reads SFDVKD. The CDR3 consists of 15 residues. V lost 6 bases and J lost 4, with 17 bases in between. In nucleotides, the CDR3 is TGTGCCACCAGTCATTCGGCTCGGGGTGGAGAGACCCAGTACTTC. Its protein is CATSHSARGGETQYF.

The rearrangement uses TRBV18 and TRBJ1-5, with D tentatively TRBD1 (6 bases). This CDR3 spans 17 amino acids. Germline values: CDR1 KGHSH, CDR2 LQKENI. The germline V and J ends were trimmed by 4 bases and 0 bases, with 16 bases remaining between them. CDR3 sequence: CASSRQSQGNSNQPQHF. The CDR3 bases are TGTGCCAGCTCACGACAGTCCCAGGGGAATAGCAATCAGCCCCAGCATTTT.

This clone has only a few counts. The chain joins TRBV2 to TRBJ1-2; D is perhaps TRBD1 (5 bases). CDR3 size: 13 residues. V was clipped by 5 bases and J by 6 bases, with 13 bases between them. In germline, CDR1 is SNHLY, CDR2 FYNNEI. The CDR3 sequence is CASSQNIQDGYTF. The CDR3 DNA follows: TGTGCCAGCAGTCAAAATATACAGGATGGCTACACCTTC.

The chain recombines TRBV5-5 with TRBJ1-6; D uncertain. The CDR3 totals 14 residues. V shed 0 bases and J shed 7 bases, with 8 bases lying between them. Germline V gene sequence: CDR1 SGHKS, CDR2 YYEKEE (reference sequence). CDR3 sequence (DNA): TGTGCCAGCAGCTTGGATCTACAGAATTCACCCCTCCACTTT. The encoded protein is CASSLDLQNSPLHF.

The V gene is TRBV18, the J gene TRBJ1-1, with 7 bases lining up with TRBD1. The CDR3 length is 16 residues. The junction had 5 bases not matched to a gene; V was cut back by 1 base and J by 0 bases. Per the germline V gene, CDR1 is KGHSH and CDR2 is LQKENI. The chain's CDR3 is CASSPLSGQLNTEAFF. In DNA, the CDR3 is TGTGCCAGCTCACCACTATCGGGACAGCTGAACACTGAAGCTTTCTTT.

This chain uses TRBV5-4 with TRBJ1-1; D is possibly TRBD1 (5 bases). The V gene's germline CDR1 is SGHNT and CDR2 YYREEE (reference sequence). The CDR3 spans 13 residues. The V and J ends lost 4 bases and 7 bases respectively, with 14 bases between them. The CDR3 spells CASSLRGEYEAFF. Here the CDR3 DNA reads TGTGCCAGCAGCCTCCGGGGGGAGTATGAAGCTTTCTTT.

The CDR3 nucleotides are TGTGCCAGCAGCGTGCAAGGGGGCGGGTCGGAAAAACTGTTTTTT. As protein: CASSVQGGGSEKLFF. This rearrangement joins TRBV5-6 to TRBJ1-4; 7 nucleotides align to TRBD1. Germline V gene data show CDR1 as SGHDT and CDR2 as YYEEEE. The CDR3 totals 15 residues. The trim removed 4 bases at V and 8 bases at J, leaving 11 bases unmatched.

V usage is TRBV27 and J usage is TRBJ2-1; TRBD2 is a possible D gene (6 bases). Trimming left V 7 bases short and J 6 bases short, with 19 bases between. The CDR3 runs 15 residues. Looked up from germline, CDR1 is MNHEY and CDR2 is SMNVEV (reference sequence). The CDR3 region is CASTQTGTLVNEQFF. The CDR3 nucleotides are TGTGCCAGCACCCAAACCGGGACTCTCGTCAATGAGCAGTTCTTC.

V is TRBV6-5 and J is TRBJ2-2; D unresolved. Looked up from germline, CDR1 is MNHEY and CDR2 is SVGAGI. Trimming left V 2 bases short and J 5 bases short, with 9 bases between. The CDR3 consists of 14 residues. The CDR3 DNA reads TGTGCCAGCAGTTACACAACTCTGACCGGGGAGCTGTTTTTT. Its translation is CASSYTTLTGELFF.

The chain employs TRBV6-5 and TRBJ2-4, with D perhaps TRBD2 (7 bases). Germline CDR1 is MNHEY and CDR2 is SVGAGI. This CDR3 contains 14 residues. Trimming stripped 6 bases from V and 7 bases from J, with 16 bases between. CDR3 protein: CASRLLGGGNIQYF. The DNA of the CDR3 is TGTGCCAGCAGGCTTCTAGGGGGGGGGAACATTCAGTACTTC.

The rearrangement links TRBV6-5 to TRBJ2-7; 10 bases agree with TRBD2. The CDR3 spans 15 residues. Germline CDR1 reads MNHEY; CDR2 reads SVGAGI. Germline trimming cut 5 bases from V and 2 bases from J; bases unmatched to any gene: 6. The CDR3 bases are TGTGCCAGCAGTACTGGGACTAGCGTTACCTACGAGCAGTACGTC. Translation: CASSTGTSVTYEQYV.

The V and J genes are TRBV14 and TRBJ2-2; D is unresolved. The CDR3 consists of 15 residues. The V gene's germline CDR1 is SGHDN and CDR2 FVKESK. V shed 0 bases and J shed 6 bases, with 11 bases lying between them. The CDR3 here is CASSQDFSSAGELFF. The CDR3 DNA sequence: TGTGCCAGCAGCCAAGATTTCTCCTCCGCCGGGGAGCTGTTTTTT.